One TCR beta chain is described in this entry. Its antigen is not identified. Following a roughly 9-day culture, CD4+ T cells were purified. Negative nucleocapsid antibody tests before and after vaccination confirmed no previous SARS-CoV-2 infection. Using immunoSEQ multiplex PCR, the repertoire was profiled, and TCRdb retains in-frame clones only, with some absent. The sample yields about 53,000 clones, 70% to 80% seen once. CDR3 length equals 17 residues. Trimming took 4 bases from V and 5 from J; bases not matched to a gene: 9. Germline CDR1 and CDR2: SGDLS and YYNGEE. This entry comes from a study of vaccination effects on CD4 cells after COVID-19. As for the study in general: Wells each received two million PBMC, cultured with about 10 IU/ml IL-2 and about 10 ug/ml peptides.

The study's findings and limits: Early timepoints after infection were absent, and convalescent patients were few in the study.

The sequencing used CD4+ T cells from PBMCs cultured without peptide, collected before COVID-19 vaccination. The chain uses TRBV9 and TRBJ2-3, with 14 bases matching TRBD2. This receptor was taken from a human donor who received a COVID-19 vaccine. CDR3: CASSTATSGGAVDTQYF. The CDR3, as DNA: TGTGCCAGCAGCACCGCGACTAGCGGGGGGGCGGTAGATACGCAGTATTTT.